This TCR beta chain originates from a study of PD-L1 blockade in urothelial cancer. Overall study context: Males with bladder-origin urothelial cancer constituted about 90% of the roughly 30 patients.

Here immunoSEQ multiplex PCR was the method, and the copy in TCRdb shows in-frame clones only, minus some. The sample carries under 95,000 clones, about 83% recorded once. Time point meaning: pretreatment peripheral blood. Germline CDR1 reads SNHLY; CDR2 reads FYNNEI. After removal of 6 bases from V and 2 bases from J, the junction contained 7 bases not matched to a gene. The CDR3 is made up of 15 amino acids. J is TRBJ2-1 and V is TRBV2, with TRBD1 identical over 7 bases. The receptor's source is a man between 60 and 75 years old with urothelial cancer. The starting material was PBMCs, obtained around atezolizumab (anti-PD-L1) treatment. The CDR3: CASSEGQTAYNEQFF. CDR3 in DNA: TGTGCCAGCAGCGAGGGACAGACAGCCTACAATGAGCAGTTCTTC.